Following are 27 T cell receptor beta chains from one sample sequenced in a study of CD8+CD57+ T cells in acquired aplastic anemia. Genomic DNA constituted the template upon which TCR beta VDJ and CDR3 profiling was performed. TCRdb called the reads again in MiXCR, with one record for every CDR3 protein. In the table there are about 180,000 distinct CDR3 sequences, roughly three fifths of which are singletons. The authors sequenced patients whose flow cytometry had shown CD8+CD57+ cell expansion. The sequenced sample was sorted CD4+, CD8+, or CD8+CD57+ T cells (not recorded which) from PBMCs. Source of these receptors: a human donor with aplastic anemia.

The gene calls are TRBV7-9 and TRBJ2-5; the D call may be TRBD1 or TRBD2 (5 bases each). The CDR3 runs 15 residues. In germline, CDR1 is SEHNR, CDR2 FQNEAQ (reference sequence). Trimming removed 4 bases from V and 1 base from J, with 13 bases in between. The CDR3, as DNA: TGTGCCAGCAGCTACGCGACGGGGCTCCAAGAGACCCAGTACTTC. This sequence encodes CASSYATGLQETQYF.

In its sample, this clonotype was seen a few times. V usage is TRBV20-1 and J usage is TRBJ2-7; D is unresolved. The CDR3 contains 15 residues. The V gene lost 3 bases and the J gene lost 3 bases, with 18 bases spanning the gap. Germline V gene sequence: CDR1 DFQATT, CDR2 SNEGSKA (reference sequence). CDR3 nucleotide sequence: TGCAGTGCTAGTCCGGGCCTAATAAAGGACTACGAGCAGTACTTC. Encoded protein: CSASPGLIKDYEQYF.

V and J are TRBV15 and TRBJ2-1; 11 nucleotides align to TRBD2. The germline V gene has CDR1 LNHNV and CDR2 YYDKDF (reference sequence). The ends lost 1 base at V and 7 bases at J; junction bases unmatched: 15. This CDR3 is built from 19 residues. In nucleotides, the CDR3 is TGTGCCACCAGCAGAGTGGGTAGCGGGGGGGCGGTTTTCAGAAATGAGCAGTTCTTC. It specifies CATSRVGSGGAVFRNEQFF.

The chain recombines TRBV7-9 with TRBJ2-7, with 11 positions matching TRBD2. V was pared by 5 bases and J by 2 bases, with 14 bases of the junction left unmatched. Germline V gives CDR1 SEHNR, CDR2 FQNEAQ (reference sequence). The CDR3 contains 18 residues. CDR3 protein: CASSQEGGPTSGAYEQYF. Here the CDR3 DNA reads TGTGCCAGCAGCCAAGAAGGTGGGCCGACTAGCGGGGCCTACGAGCAGTACTTC.

J is TRBJ2-1 and V is TRBV19, with 9 bases identical to TRBD2. Germline-derived CDR1 and CDR2 are LNHDA and SQIVND (reference sequence). The ends lost 3 bases at V and 8 bases at J; junction bases unmatched: 8. CDR3 length: 15 amino acids. The chain's CDR3 is CASSIPPSGIYEQFF. DNA of the CDR3: TGTGCCAGTAGTATCCCCCCTAGCGGGATCTATGAGCAGTTCTTC.

This sequence joins TRBV10-3 and TRBJ1-1; D is perhaps TRBD1 (6 bases). The CDR3 loop spans 13 amino acids. The V gene's germline CDR1 is ENHRY and CDR2 SYGVKD. Deletions cut 7 bases from V and 4 bases from J, with 13 bases between. The CDR3 reads CAIKEGDGTEAFF. For the CDR3, the DNA is TGTGCCATCAAAGAGGGGGATGGCACTGAAGCTTTCTTT.

The chain combines TRBV5-1 with TRBJ1-5, with D unresolved. Trimming stripped 0 bases from V and 2 bases from J, with 9 bases between. Germline-derived CDR1 and CDR2 are SGHRS and YFSETQ. The CDR3 covers 15 residues. The CDR3 bases are TGCGCCAGCAGCTTGGGTGGGGATCGCAATCAGCCCCAGCATTTT. Translating it yields CASSLGGDRNQPQHF.

J is TRBJ1-6 and V is TRBV9; possibly TRBD1 for D (5 bases). CDR1 and CDR2 (germline): SGDLS, YYNGEE. The ends were cut back, 0 bases at V and 7 bases at J, with 11 bases in the middle. This CDR3 has 15 amino acids. The CDR3 region has the DNA TGTGCCAGCAGCGTAGCAGGGAGGGACAATTCACCCCTCCACTTT. It translates to CASSVAGRDNSPLHF.

The chain couples TRBV7-6 to TRBJ1-1; D is unclear. The CDR3 contains 14 residues. From germline, CDR1 is SGHVS and CDR2 FNYEAQ. V was clipped by 3 bases and J by 0 bases, with 8 bases between them. CDR3 in DNA: TGTGCCAGCAGCTTTTCGGACGTGAACACTGAAGCTTTCTTT. It is translated as CASSFSDVNTEAFF.

The J gene is TRBJ2-1, the V gene TRBV12-3 or TRBV12-4; 7 nucleotides match TRBD2. The CDR3 is 17 amino acids. V lost 1 base, J lost 3 bases, and 9 bases stayed unmatched. The CDR3 nucleotides read TGTGCCAGCAGTTTAGGGGCAGGGAGGGATTTCTACAATGAGCAGTTCTTC. It yields the protein CASSLGAGRDFYNEQFF.

The chain recombines TRBV7-2 with TRBJ2-2; 9 bases line up with TRBD2. V shed 1 base and J 5 bases; nucleotides not matched to a gene: 2. The CDR3 has 15 residues. Germline V lookup: CDR1 SGHTA, CDR2 FQGNSA. The CDR3 nucleotides are TGTGCCAGCAGCTTAGGGCTAGCGGGAACCGGGGAGCTGTTTTTT. It specifies CASSLGLAGTGELFF.

This chain's CDR3 is CSVGRDNEQYF. The DNA for the CDR3 is TGCAGCGTTGGCAGGGATAACGAGCAGTACTTC. The J gene is TRBJ2-7, the V gene TRBV29-1, with a tentative D call TRBD1 (5 bases). V was clipped by 4 bases and J by 5 bases, with 9 bases between them. Germline V gene sequence: CDR1 SQVTM, CDR2 ANQGSEA. The CDR3 has 11 residues.

This clonotype was seen many times. V is TRBV2 and J is TRBJ1-5, with 10 bases fitting TRBD1. From germline, CDR1 is SNHLY and CDR2 FYNNEI. This CDR3 contains 17 residues. V was pared by 4 bases and J by 2 bases, with 8 bases of the junction left unmatched. In DNA, the CDR3 is TGTGCCAGCAGTGTAAAACCCGACAGGGGGCGCAATCAGCCCCAGCATTTT. The encoded protein is CASSVKPDRGRNQPQHF. Based on the CDR3 plus reference TRBV2 and TRBJ1-5, the full variable domain is EPEVTQTPSHQVTQMGQEVILRCVPISNHLYFYWYRQILGQKVEFLVSFYNNEISEKSEIFDDQFSVERPDGSNFTLKIRSTKLEDSAMYFCASSVKPDRGRNQPQHFGDGTRLSIL.

The chain has TRBV9 and TRBJ2-7, with 10 bases lining up with TRBD1. The CDR3 runs 15 residues. V trimming: 3 bases; J trimming: 2 bases; junction bases outside the gene matches: 5. Germline CDR1 and CDR2: SGDLS and YYNGEE. In nucleotides, the CDR3 is TGTGCCAGCAGCGAAGGGGGGACAGGGGCCTACGAGCAGTACTTC. Residues: CASSEGGTGAYEQYF.

The chain employs TRBV20-1 and TRBJ2-5; 9 bases align to TRBD1. Trimming removed 3 bases from V and 4 bases from J; junction bases left unmatched: 9. This CDR3 is 15 amino acids long. The germline V gene encodes CDR1 DFQATT and CDR2 SNEGSKA (reference sequence). CDR3 sequence reads: CSASSRDRVGETQYF. The DNA of the CDR3 is TGCAGTGCTAGTTCCCGGGACAGGGTGGGAGAGACCCAGTACTTC.

This chain joins TRBV20-1 and TRBJ2-7; the D gene is possibly TRBD2 (6 bases). The V end lost 1 base, the J end lost 4 bases, and 11 bases lay between the germline ends. CDR3 length equals 13 residues. The germline V gene encodes CDR1 DFQATT and CDR2 SNEGSKA (reference sequence). This chain's CDR3 is CSARGWGDYEQYF. The CDR3 DNA sequence: TGCAGTGCTAGAGGTTGGGGGGATTACGAGCAGTACTTC.

The genes are TRBV7-9 and TRBJ1-1; D is unresolved. V lost 5 bases and J lost 1, with 17 bases in between. This CDR3 comprises 16 residues. The germline CDR1 and CDR2 sequences are SEHNR and FQNEAQ (reference sequence). The CDR3 sequence: CASSPRDTATNTEAFF. The CDR3 DNA reads as TGTGCCAGCAGCCCCCGAGACACGGCAACGAACACTGAAGCTTTCTTT.

Only a few counts were recorded for this clonotype. The chain carries TRBV20-1 and TRBJ2-7; possibly TRBD1 for D (5 bases). This CDR3 has 13 residues. The germline gives CDR1 DFQATT, CDR2 SNEGSKA (reference sequence). V lost 6 bases and J 0 bases, leaving 12 bases between the germline ends. In DNA form, the CDR3 reads TGCAGTGCCAGGACACAGAGCTCCTACGAGCAGTACTTC. It translates to CSARTQSSYEQYF.

The V and J genes are TRBV7-2 and TRBJ2-3, with D unclear. V dropped 5 bases and J dropped 1 base, with 10 bases sitting between them. Looked up from germline, CDR1 is SGHTA and CDR2 is FQGNSA. This CDR3 is 14 amino acids long. CDR3 in DNA: TGTGCCAGCAGCCCTAGGCTAGGCACAGATACGCAGTATTTT. Its translation: CASSPRLGTDTQYF.

This clonotype was seen repeatedly, ten times or more. V gene TRBV7-9 combines with J gene TRBJ2-3; tentative D call: TRBD1 (5 bases). This CDR3 region has 14 residues. The V end lost 3 bases, the J end lost 2 bases, and 9 bases lay between the germline ends. From germline, CDR1 is SEHNR and CDR2 FQNEAQ (reference sequence). For the CDR3, the DNA is TGTGCCAGCAGCTTTGGCAGGGACACAGATACGCAGTATTTT. Its translation is CASSFGRDTDTQYF.

The chain employs TRBV29-1 and TRBJ2-3; weak D call: TRBD1 (5 bases). The CDR3 consists of 12 residues. Germline values: CDR1 SQVTM, CDR2 ANQGSEA. Trimming shortened V by 8 bases and J by 5 bases, and 14 bases separated the two germline ends. DNA of the CDR3: TGCAGCACAGTGGGGCTAGAAGATACGCAGTATTTT. This codes for CSTVGLEDTQYF.

This clonotype was detected ten times or more. The CDR3 DNA reads as TGCGCCAGCAGCCGCAGGACAGGGGCGCGGAGCACAGATACGCAGTATTTT. Protein: CASSRRTGARSTDTQYF. The chain is built from TRBV4-1 and TRBJ2-3; 9 bases map to TRBD1. The V gene's germline CDR1 is MGHRA and CDR2 YSYEKL. The CDR3 has 17 residues. V lost 4 bases and J lost 0; bases outside the gene matches: 8.

The chain couples TRBV10-2 to TRBJ1-1; D is unresolved. The CDR3 contains 16 residues. V lost 2 bases, J lost 0 bases, and 13 bases lay in between. CDR1 and CDR2 from the germline V gene are WSHSY and SAAADI. The CDR3 bases are TGCGCCAGCAGTGAGATCCAGTCCGGTCTGAACACTGAAGCTTTCTTT. It specifies CASSEIQSGLNTEAFF.

This clonotype was found many times. The chain uses TRBV27 and TRBJ2-7; 8 bases are shared with TRBD1. The germline CDR1 and CDR2 sequences are MNHEY and SMNVEV (reference sequence). The ends lost 3 bases at V and 4 bases at J; junction bases unmatched: 5. This CDR3 contains 14 residues. CDR3 residues: CASSFGQGSYEQYF. Here the CDR3 DNA reads TGTGCCAGCAGTTTCGGACAGGGCTCTTACGAGCAGTACTTC.

This chain connects TRBV10-3 to TRBJ1-6, with D perhaps matching TRBD1 (5 bases). The CDR3 runs to 15 residues. Trimming pared 0 bases from V and 5 bases from J, leaving 8 bases between. The germline V gene has CDR1 ENHRY and CDR2 SYGVKD. The CDR3 sequence: CAISESQGNNSPLHF. The CDR3 DNA sequence: TGTGCCATCAGTGAGTCGCAGGGCAATAATTCACCCCTCCACTTT.

This sequence joins TRBV10-3 and TRBJ1-2; D perhaps matches TRBD1 (5 bases). Per germline, CDR1 ENHRY and CDR2 SYGVKD. V lost 10 bases and J lost 4, with 13 bases in between. This CDR3 region has 12 residues. The CDR3 bases are TGTGCCACCCAAGACAGCCTCTATGGCTACACCTTC. Its protein is CATQDSLYGYTF.

The chain carries TRBV20-1 and TRBJ2-1; TRBD1 matches at 10 bases. This CDR3 contains 15 residues. CDR1 and CDR2 from the germline V gene are DFQATT and SNEGSKA (reference sequence). V trimming: 3 bases; J trimming: 6 bases; junction bases outside the gene matches: 8. The CDR3 sequence is CSASRTGQGSNEQFF. CDR3 DNA sequence: TGCAGTGCTAGCCGAACGGGACAGGGGTCCAATGAGCAGTTCTTC.